These 21 T cell receptor beta chains were all obtained from the same sample, sequenced in a study of shared clonotypes between healthy human individuals. Assay used: immunoSEQ multiplex PCR; TCRdb lists only in-frame clones, some missing. The sample holds millions of clones; over 90% are singletons and the top ten take about 0.39%. The sample was naive CD4+ T cells from PBMCs. This sample's subset: CD45RA+ positively selected. All receptors derive from a man aged 18 to 29 in good health. Some clones in this sample may be carry-over from other donors' samples.

V is TRBV5-8 and J is TRBJ1-2, with D maybe TRBD1 (5 bases). Germline V lookup: CDR1 SGHTS, CDR2 YDEGEE. This CDR3 is built from 13 residues. Trimming left V 0 bases short and J 8 bases short, with 11 bases between. The CDR3 DNA sequence: TGTGCCAGCAGCTTGGAGGGGCAAGCGGGCTACACCTTC. Translating it yields CASSLEGQAGYTF.

V is TRBV25-1 and J is TRBJ2-5; D is ambiguous. There are 14 residues in the CDR3. The V end lost 6 bases, the J end lost 5 bases, and 16 bases lay between the germline ends. Per the germline V gene, CDR1 is MGHDK and CDR2 is SYGVNS. The CDR3 reads CASRSVRARETQYF. In DNA form, the CDR3 reads TGTGCCAGCAGGAGTGTAAGGGCAAGGGAGACCCAGTACTTC.

The DNA of the CDR3 is TGTGCCTGGAGTGGCTTCACCGGGACAGGGGCTGGGGCCAACGTCCTGACTTTC. Translated, it gives CAWSGFTGTGAGANVLTF. This sequence joins TRBV30 and TRBJ2-6, with 10 bases matching TRBD1. Trimming removed 1 base from V and 2 bases from J; junction bases left unmatched: 8. This CDR3 is built from 18 residues. Germline assignment: CDR1 GTSNPN and CDR2 SVGIG (reference sequence).

With regard to this clone: The same CDR3 is also encoded by other DNA sequences in this sample. The rearrangement uses TRBV11-2 and TRBJ2-7; no firm D call. Trimming shortened V by 4 bases and J by 3 bases, and 4 bases separated the two germline ends. Germline V gene data show CDR1 as SGHAT and CDR2 as FQNNGV. The length of the CDR3 is 11 residues. CDR3 sequence (DNA): TGTGCCAGCAGCTCCTTCTACGAGCAGTACTTC. It translates to CASSSFYEQYF. Full variable domain (outside the CDR3, taken from reference TRBV11-2 and TRBJ2-7): EAGVAQSPRYKIIEKRQSVAFWCNPISGHATLYWYQQILGQGPKLLIQFQNNGVVDDSQLPKDRFSAERLKGVDSTLKIQPAKLEDSAVYLCASSSFYEQYFGPGTRLTVT.

The chain recombines TRBV7-9 with TRBJ2-5, with a tentative D call TRBD2 (5 bases). V was clipped by 8 bases and J by 1 base, with 17 bases between them. Germline CDR1 reads SEHNR; CDR2 reads FQNEAQ (reference sequence). This CDR3 contains 15 residues. The DNA of the CDR3 is TGTGCCAGCTCGGGGTGGCGGGCTTCCCAAGAGACCCAGTACTTC. As protein: CASSGWRASQETQYF. Full variable domain (remainder filled in from reference TRBV7-9 and TRBJ2-5): DTGVSQNPRHKITKRGQNVTFRCDPISEHNRLYWYRQTLGQGPEFLTYFQNEAQLEKSRLLSDRFSAERPKGSFSTLEIQRTEQGDSAMYLCASSGWRASQETQYFGPGTRLLVL.

The J gene is TRBJ2-2, the V gene TRBV13, with a weak D call TRBD1 (6 bases). CDR3 length: 16 residues. Trimming left V 1 base short and J 2 bases short, with 11 bases between. CDR1 and CDR2 from the germline V gene are PRHDT and FYEKMQ (reference sequence). This chain's CDR3 is CASSLAWTVNTGELFF. The CDR3 DNA reads TGTGCCAGCAGCTTAGCATGGACAGTTAACACCGGGGAGCTGTTTTTT.

The chain is built from TRBV5-5 and TRBJ2-1; perhaps D is TRBD1 or TRBD2 (7 bases each). This CDR3 is 17 amino acids long. Germline lookup yields CDR1 SGHKS and CDR2 YYEKEE (reference sequence). Trimming cost V 2 bases and J 0 bases, with 15 bases left between them. In DNA, the CDR3 is TGTGCCAGCAGCTTTGTCAGGGGGGGAAGCTCCTACAATGAGCAGTTCTTC. This translates into CASSFVRGGSSYNEQFF.

V and J are TRBV28 and TRBJ2-3, with 8 bases matching TRBD1. There are 16 residues in the CDR3. Per the germline V gene, CDR1 is MDHEN and CDR2 is SYDVKM. With V trimmed by 6 bases and J by 2 bases, 10 bases remained unmatched. CDR3 residues: CASSDSGQGLTDTQYF. CDR3 nucleotide sequence: TGTGCCAGCAGCGACTCTGGACAGGGTCTCACAGATACGCAGTATTTT.

J is TRBJ2-5 and V is TRBV9; tentative D call: TRBD2 (5 bases). Trimming pared 4 bases from V and 2 bases from J, leaving 18 bases between. The CDR3 contains 16 residues. Germline CDR1 and CDR2: SGDLS and YYNGEE. The CDR3 DNA follows: TGTGCCAGCAGCCCACATCTAGCTGTAGGTCAAGAGACCCAGTACTTC. Translation gives CASSPHLAVGQETQYF.

The count of this clone is one. The chain couples TRBV4-1 to TRBJ1-2, with D hard to call. CDR3 length: 15 amino acids. The V gene lost 0 bases and the J gene lost 11 bases, with 19 bases spanning the gap. CDR1 and CDR2 (germline): MGHRA, YSYEKL. The chain's CDR3 is CASSQDRAAVGRYTF. CDR3 DNA: TGCGCCAGCAGCCAAGATAGGGCCGCCGTAGGTCGGTACACCTTC.

This rearrangement joins TRBV6-5 to TRBJ1-2, with D hard to call. The CDR3 is made up of 14 amino acids. CDR1 MNHEY and CDR2 SVGAGI come from the germline V gene. The V and J ends lost 3 bases and 4 bases respectively, with 12 bases between them. In DNA form, the CDR3 reads TGTGCCAGCAGTTATCAGGCAGGAGTCTATGGCTACACCTTC. Encoded protein: CASSYQAGVYGYTF.

The J gene is TRBJ2-5, the V gene TRBV19; D may match TRBD1 or TRBD2 (5 bases each). CDR3 length: 15 amino acids. Germline V gene sequence: CDR1 LNHDA, CDR2 SQIVND (reference sequence). Deletions cut 3 bases from V and 2 bases from J, with 13 bases between. The CDR3 DNA reads TGTGCCAGTAGTATCGGAGGACACCTACAAGAGACCCAGTACTTC. Its protein is CASSIGGHLQETQYF.

A note on this clone: This sample also contains other DNA sequences that code for the same CDR3. This chain uses TRBV5-1 with TRBJ2-7; 7 bases match TRBD1. The CDR3 runs 14 residues. Germline CDR1 and CDR2: SGHRS and YFSETQ. V dropped 4 bases and J dropped 3; count of bases not matched to a gene: 7. CDR3 DNA: TGCGCCAGCAGCCTCGGGCAGGGGGTCTACGAGCAGTACTTC. Translated: CASSLGQGVYEQYF.

The chain has TRBV6-5 and TRBJ1-4; maybe TRBD1 (6 bases). In germline, CDR1 is MNHEY, CDR2 SVGAGI. The CDR3 is 14 residues long. The germline V and J ends were trimmed by 7 bases and 8 bases, with 17 bases remaining between them. CDR3: CASNRGGAGEKLFF. CDR3 nucleotides: TGTGCCAGCAACCGAGGGGGGGCGGGAGAAAAACTGTTTTTT.

The V call is TRBV6-5, the J call TRBJ1-2, with a tentative D call TRBD1 (6 bases). The germline V gene has CDR1 MNHEY and CDR2 SVGAGI. Trimming cost V 6 bases and J 5 bases, with 13 bases left between them. The CDR3 runs 13 residues. Here the CDR3 DNA reads TGTGCCAGCAGACCGGGACACCCGTATGGCTACACCTTC. Residues: CASRPGHPYGYTF.

The rearrangement links TRBV7-3 to TRBJ2-1; TRBD1 matches at 9 bases. This CDR3 has 16 amino acids. J lost 9 bases, V lost 5 bases, and 14 bases had no gene match. In germline, CDR1 is SGHTA, CDR2 FQGTGA. CDR3 residues: CASSQVGDRVSGEQFF. As DNA, the CDR3 is TGTGCCAGCAGCCAAGTCGGGGACAGGGTTTCAGGTGAGCAGTTCTTC.

V usage is TRBV6-5 and J usage is TRBJ1-1; the D gene is possibly TRBD1 (5 bases). V gave up 0 bases and J gave up 1 base, with 9 bases separating them. The germline CDR1 and CDR2 sequences are MNHEY and SVGAGI. CDR3 length: 15 residues. The CDR3 loop reads CASSYSGLKNTEAFF. The CDR3 bases are TGTGCCAGCAGTTACTCGGGACTGAAGAACACTGAAGCTTTCTTT.

V usage is TRBV5-1 and J usage is TRBJ2-3, with D perhaps assigned TRBD1 or TRBD2 (5 bases each). The V and J ends lost 4 bases and 4 bases respectively, with 10 bases between them. Germline V gene lookup returns CDR1 SGHRS and CDR2 YFSETQ. CDR3 size: 13 residues. CDR3 DNA: TGCGCCAGCAGCCTCCGGGGCGCAGATACGCAGTATTTT. It encodes CASSLRGADTQYF.

This chain links TRBV28 with TRBJ2-7, with D perhaps matching TRBD1 (5 bases). Deletions cut 5 bases from V and 9 bases from J, with 14 bases between. CDR3 length: 12 amino acids. Per the germline V gene, CDR1 is MDHEN and CDR2 is SYDVKM. Here the CDR3 reads CASSVWGQGQYF. The DNA for the CDR3 is TGTGCCAGCAGTGTGTGGGGCCAGGGGCAGTACTTC.

The chain is built from TRBV18 and TRBJ2-4; weak D call: TRBD2 (6 bases). Germline V gene sequence: CDR1 KGHSH, CDR2 LQKENI. The V end lost 6 bases, the J end lost 10 bases, and 19 bases lay between the germline ends. The CDR3 runs 14 residues. In DNA, the CDR3 is TGTGCCAGCTCCCTCCCGGGGGTTGTGTGGATTCAGTACTTC. This translates into CASSLPGVVWIQYF.

V usage is TRBV10-2 and J usage is TRBJ2-7; D uncertain. The CDR3 spans 15 residues. Trimming pared 4 bases from V and 0 bases from J, leaving 13 bases between. Germline assignment: CDR1 WSHSY and CDR2 SAAADI. The CDR3 is CASSVNLLSSYEQYF. The CDR3 DNA sequence: TGCGCCAGCAGTGTAAACCTATTGAGCTCCTACGAGCAGTACTTC.